Reported below is one T cell receptor beta chain. In the original workflow: The authors estimated nucleated cell counts from reference gene primer amplification. Clones were read by immunoSEQ multiplex PCR, and TCRdb kept only the in-frame ones, dropping some. V, J and clone size derive from that table, while D and trimming were established from the DNA sequence. This sample has around 150,000 clones, with just under 85% found just once. The record originates from a study of blood T cell repertoires in COVID-19. Study details: Donors in the United States, Italy and Spain gave samples during acute or convalescent COVID-19. PBMCs, B-cell-depleted T cells, or T cells provided the cDNA or gDNA that made up the material.

The V gene lost 4 bases and the J gene lost 0 bases, with 14 bases spanning the gap. Germline CDR1 and CDR2: MNHEY and SVGEGT. CDR3 length: 16 residues. The sequenced material came from peripheral blood. The V gene is TRBV6-2 or TRBV6-3, the J gene TRBJ2-3, with D perhaps matching TRBD2 (5 bases). This sequence was found in a woman of 80 years or more with acute or convalescent COVID-19. CDR3 in DNA: TGTGCCAGCAGTTTACCGAGCGGCCCTAGCACAGATACGCAGTATTTT. Protein product: CASSLPSGPSTDTQYF.